The source of this TCR beta chain is a study of blood T cells in healthy people across ages. Combining a sample-barcoded 5' primer with a J-beta primer mix, a second PCR ran for roughly 7 to 12 cycles. In TCRdb, the 5' RACE reads were re-called with MiXCR into one record per CDR3 protein. The table records 800,000 to 1,000,000 distinct CDR3 sequences, around 48% of them present only once. Per the germline V gene, CDR1 is MNHNY and CDR2 is SVGAGI (reference sequence). CDR3 size: 13 residues. The V segment lost 2 bases and the J segment 6 bases; nucleotides outside the gene matches: 0. In the case of this clonotype: What it binds is unknown.

Study-level points and caveats: Older age coincided with a roughly linear decline in TCR beta diversity per million T cells. One million T cells yielded diversity estimates that were considered underestimates. As naive T cell percentage varied, TCR beta diversity correlated strongly with it.

The sequenced sample consisted of blood. This rearrangement joins TRBV6-6 to TRBJ1-4; 7 bases match TRBD1. The TCR comes from a man in his thirties or forties in good health. This chain's CDR3 is CASSYQGDEKLFF. CDR3 sequence (DNA): TGTGCCAGCAGTTACCAGGGGGATGAAAAACTGTTTTTT.